The 32 T cell receptor beta chains below were found in one sample sequenced in a study of T-cell reconstitution after alpha-beta-depleted transplantation in children. Preparation of the TCRbeta library involved a method that used unique molecular identifiers. MiXCR was run by TCRdb on the PCR reads, yielding one entry per CDR3 protein. Here the sample spans about 72,000 distinct CDR3 sequences, 7.3% being singletons. Specimen: PBMCs from the stem cell graft donor, collected from the stem cell graft. These receptors were obtained from a human donor who donated a stem cell graft to a child with acute lymphoblastic leukemia.

This clonotype occurred many times. The rearrangement joins TRBV3-1 to TRBJ2-2; 12 bases fit TRBD2. Germline lookup yields CDR1 LGHDT and CDR2 YNNKEL (reference sequence). The V and J ends lost 1 base and 6 bases, in that order; junction bases with no gene match: 6. CDR3 length: 17 amino acids. The CDR3 nucleotides read TGTGCCAGCAGCCAAGTCGCTAGCGGGGGGGCGGCCGGGGAGCTGTTTTTT. Its protein product is CASSQVASGGAAGELFF.

This clonotype was picked up many times. The V call is TRBV7-2, the J call TRBJ1-6; no clear D gene. The CDR3 covers 13 residues. V lost 6 bases and J 10 bases, leaving 13 bases between the germline ends. The germline V gene encodes CDR1 SGHTA and CDR2 FQGNSA. DNA of the CDR3: TGTGCCAGCAGTCCAGTCGGGGAGTCACCCCTCCACTTT. This codes for CASSPVGESPLHF.

This clonotype was detected a few times. The V and J genes are TRBV24-1 and TRBJ2-1; D perhaps matches TRBD1 (5 bases). CDR1 and CDR2 from the germline V gene are KGHDR and SFDVKD. V lost 6 bases and J 4 bases, leaving 9 bases between the germline ends. The CDR3 loop spans 13 amino acids. The CDR3 DNA reads TGTGCCACCAGTCGAGCAGGGTACAATGAGCAGTTCTTC. Residues: CATSRAGYNEQFF.

This clonotype was picked up many times. This chain joins TRBV4-3 and TRBJ2-7; D not resolved. The CDR3 sequence is 14 residues long. The V end was cut by 0 bases, the J end by 6 bases, with 12 bases between. The V gene's germline CDR1 is LGHNA and CDR2 YSLEER. The CDR3 nucleotides read TGCGCCAGCAGCCAAGATGAGTTGAGAGGCGAGCAGTACTTC. The encoded protein is CASSQDELRGEQYF.

The table lists this clonotype with many counts. This sequence joins TRBV3-1 and TRBJ2-3, with TRBD1 matching over 8 bases. The V gene end was trimmed by 2 bases and the J gene end by 3 bases; junction bases not matched to a gene: 13. The CDR3 loop spans 18 amino acids. The germline V gene encodes CDR1 LGHDT and CDR2 YNNKEL (reference sequence). The CDR3 bases are TGTGCCAGCAGCCAAAGAAAGGCCGACAGGGGATTAACAGATACGCAGTATTTT. Translation: CASSQRKADRGLTDTQYF.

This clonotype was seen many times. The chain carries TRBV5-6 and TRBJ1-4; 7 positions match TRBD1. From germline, CDR1 is SGHDT and CDR2 YYEEEE. Trimming removed 0 bases from V and 7 bases from J; junction bases left unmatched: 6. The CDR3 length is 15 residues. Here the CDR3 reads CASSLGDREFEKLFF. The DNA of the CDR3 is TGTGCCAGCAGCTTGGGAGACAGGGAGTTTGAAAAACTGTTTTTT.

This chain uses TRBV7-8 with TRBJ1-2; D uncertain. The CDR3 contains 12 residues. V gave up 5 bases and J gave up 7 bases, with 11 bases separating them. The germline CDR1 and CDR2 sequences are SGHVS and FQNEAQ. The CDR3 bases are TGTGCCAGCAGCGAAGGGTCGGGTGGCTACACCTTC. Its protein is CASSEGSGGYTF.

This clonotype was seen ten or more times. The rearrangement links TRBV12-3 or TRBV12-4 to TRBJ1-5; the D gene is possibly TRBD1 (5 bases). The CDR3 loop spans 16 amino acids. Trimming cost V 3 bases and J 5 bases, with 17 bases left between them. DNA of the CDR3: TGTGCCAGCAGTTTTAGGGGCGGCGGTTGGGATCAGCCCCAGCATTTT. This encodes CASSFRGGGWDQPQHF.

The rearrangement links TRBV9 to TRBJ2-1; 7 bases agree with TRBD1. The CDR3 loop spans 14 amino acids. Germline-derived CDR1 and CDR2 are SGDLS and YYNGEE. V was pared by 0 bases and J by 7 bases, with 4 bases of the junction left unmatched. The CDR3, as DNA: TGTGCCAGCAGCGTAGAGCAACAGGGGAATGAGCAGTTCTTC. The encoded protein is CASSVEQQGNEQFF. The full variable domain, rest sourced from reference TRBV9 and TRBJ2-1, is DSGVTQTPKHLITATGQRVTLRCSPRSGDLSVYWYQQSLDQGLQFLIQYYNGEERAKGNILERFSAQQFPDLHSELNLSSLELGDSALYFCASSVEQQGNEQFFGPGTRLTVL.

This clonotype was counted between two and nine times. V usage is TRBV10-2 and J usage is TRBJ2-1; D is perhaps TRBD2 (7 bases). V shed 6 bases and J shed 6 bases, with 18 bases lying between them. CDR1 and CDR2 (germline): WSHSY, SAAADI. This CDR3 spans 15 amino acids. The CDR3 DNA sequence: TGCGCCAGCAGCGAACAGGGAGGGGTGGGCAATGAGCAGTTCTTC. As protein: CASSEQGGVGNEQFF.

At least ten counts were recorded for this clonotype. V usage is TRBV7-2 and J usage is TRBJ2-5; D uncertain. The CDR3 length is 13 residues. From germline, CDR1 is SGHTA and CDR2 FQGNSA. With 5 bases removed from V and 5 bases from J, the gap between germline ends came to 12 bases. CDR3 sequence: CASSASNRETQYF. CDR3 sequence (DNA): TGTGCCAGCAGCGCGTCTAACCGGGAGACCCAGTACTTC. The complete variable domain, with remaining parts taken from reference TRBV7-2 and TRBJ2-5, reads GAGVSQSPSNKVTEKGKDVELRCDPISGHTALYWYRQSLGQGLEFLIYFQGNSAPDKSGLPSDRFSAERTGGSVSTLTIQRTQQEDSAVYLCASSASNRETQYFGPGTRLLVL.

This chain joins TRBV3-1 and TRBJ2-5; unclear D gene. CDR3 length: 14 residues. V was trimmed by 3 bases and J by 4 bases, leaving 12 bases between them. The germline V gene encodes CDR1 LGHDT and CDR2 YNNKEL (reference sequence). CDR3 residues: CASSHGSFVETQYF. CDR3 nucleotides: TGTGCCAGCAGCCACGGGTCGTTCGTAGAGACCCAGTACTTC.

This clonotype was recorded many times. The rearrangement uses TRBV12-3 or TRBV12-4 and TRBJ2-1, with TRBD2 identical over 8 bases. V lost 2 bases and J lost 8; bases outside the gene matches: 20. CDR3 size: 19 residues. CDR3 sequence reads: CASSLSRGGLSRIVDEQFF. The CDR3 nucleotides read TGTGCCAGCAGTTTATCACGGGGGGGCCTATCCCGCATTGTCGATGAGCAGTTCTTC.

This clonotype was seen ten or more times. The V gene is TRBV24-1, the J gene TRBJ2-1; 8 bases agree with TRBD1. Germline trimming cut 5 bases from V and 2 bases from J; bases unmatched to any gene: 4. This CDR3 comprises 15 residues. Germline V gives CDR1 KGHDR, CDR2 SFDVKD. The CDR3 protein is CATSGSTGAYNEQFF. In DNA form, the CDR3 reads TGTGCCACCAGTGGTTCGACAGGGGCCTACAATGAGCAGTTCTTC.

The table lists this clonotype with many counts. This sequence joins TRBV5-1 and TRBJ1-1, with D possibly being TRBD1 (5 bases). V lost 1 base, J lost 1 base, and 11 bases lay in between. The length of the CDR3 is 15 residues. Germline V gives CDR1 SGHRS, CDR2 YFSETQ. The CDR3 DNA reads TGCGCCAGCAGCTTGAAGGGGAGTGAGAACACTGAAGCTTTCTTT. Its protein is CASSLKGSENTEAFF.

This clonotype was seen ten or more times. V gene TRBV11-2 combines with J gene TRBJ2-5; possibly TRBD1 for D (6 bases). CDR1 and CDR2 from the germline V gene are SGHAT and FQNNGV. This CDR3 spans 16 amino acids. Between the trimmed V and J ends, which lost 0 bases and 0 bases, there was a span of 11 bases. This CDR3 is CASSLDPGVNQETQYF. CDR3 DNA sequence: TGTGCCAGCAGCTTAGATCCAGGGGTTAACCAAGAGACCCAGTACTTC.

The sample holds many counts of this clonotype. V gene TRBV28 combines with J gene TRBJ2-7, with 7 bases identical to TRBD2. Germline trimming cut 11 bases from V and 3 bases from J; bases unmatched to any gene: 10. Germline V gene lookup returns CDR1 MDHEN and CDR2 SYDVKM. CDR3 length: 13 residues. CDR3 loop: CASRVSGGYEQYF. DNA of the CDR3: TGTGCCTCTAGAGTTTCGGGGGGCTACGAGCAGTACTTC.

This clonotype was seen at least ten times. The rearrangement joins TRBV20-1 to TRBJ2-3, with D uncertain. The length of the CDR3 is 14 residues. CDR1 is DFQATT and CDR2 is SNEGSKA in the germline V gene (reference sequence). The ends were cut back, 3 bases at V and 3 bases at J, with 13 bases in the middle. The CDR3 nucleotides read TGCAGTGCTAGTTGGTGGAGTGGAACAGATACGCAGTATTTT. This encodes CSASWWSGTDTQYF.

This clonotype was observed many times. The V gene is TRBV5-1, the J gene TRBJ2-1; 7 bases are a match to TRBD2. Germline loops: CDR1 SGHRS, CDR2 YFSETQ. CDR3 length: 14 amino acids. The junction had 7 bases not matched to a gene; V was cut back by 6 bases and J by 4 bases. The DNA for the CDR3 is TGCGCCAGCAAGAGCGGGACGGGTTACAATGAGCAGTTCTTC. Amino acids: CASKSGTGYNEQFF.

This clonotype was observed at least ten times. This chain joins TRBV12-3 or TRBV12-4 and TRBJ2-7; TRBD2 agrees at 7 bases. This CDR3 comprises 15 residues. V trimming: 7 bases; J trimming: 2 bases; junction bases outside the gene matches: 11. The CDR3 DNA reads TGTGCCAGCACCCTGGGGGGGACTACAACCTACGAGCAGTACTTC. It encodes CASTLGGTTTYEQYF.

This clonotype appeared a few times. The chain recombines TRBV6-6 with TRBJ1-1, with D unresolved. This CDR3 is 13 amino acids long. V was pared by 7 bases and J by 6 bases, with 15 bases between. Germline V gene data show CDR1 as MNHNY and CDR2 as SVGAGI (reference sequence). CDR3 nucleotides: TGTGCCAGCAACCAAAAAATGGGGTCTGAAGCTTTCTTT. The encoded protein is CASNQKMGSEAFF.

This clonotype was seen ten or more times. Its ends do not fully match the called genes, so a read error is possible. This chain joins TRBV4-3 and TRBJ2-1; D possibly corresponds to TRBD1 (5 bases). Looked up from germline, CDR1 is LGHNA and CDR2 is YSLEER. The CDR3 has 13 amino acids. CDR3: CASSQGQGVERFF. The CDR3 DNA reads TGCGCCAGCAGCCAGGGCCAGGGCGTGGAGCGGTTCTTC.

The table lists this clonotype with many counts. V gene TRBV7-2 combines with J gene TRBJ2-7, with 8 nucleotides matching TRBD1. The CDR3 has 14 residues. The junction had 8 bases not matched to a gene; V was cut back by 7 bases and J by 3 bases. Germline V gene data show CDR1 as SGHTA and CDR2 as FQGNSA. Here the CDR3 DNA reads TGTGCCAGCACCATCGGGACAGGCGTCTACGAGCAGTACTTC. Amino acids: CASTIGTGVYEQYF.

Ten or more counts support this clonotype. V gene TRBV6-5 combines with J gene TRBJ1-1; 10 bases match TRBD1. After removal of 4 bases from V and 7 bases from J, the junction contained 0 bases not matched to a gene. Germline-derived CDR1 and CDR2 are MNHEY and SVGAGI. This CDR3 is built from 12 residues. CDR3 residues: CASSWTGGEAFF. DNA for the CDR3: TGTGCCAGCAGTTGGACAGGGGGTGAAGCTTTCTTT.

This clonotype was recorded at least ten times. The chain couples TRBV6-2 or TRBV6-3 to TRBJ1-1; D ambiguous. Germline CDR1 is MNHEY and CDR2 is SVGEGT. The length of the CDR3 is 12 residues. The V end lost 8 bases, the J end lost 1 base, and 8 bases lay between the germline ends. CDR3 bases: TGTGCCAGCGGCGAACCGAACACTGAAGCTTTCTTT. Translation: CASGEPNTEAFF.

The J gene is TRBJ2-7, the V gene TRBV2; D gene uncertain. There are 11 residues in the CDR3. The V end lost 4 bases, the J end lost 3 bases, and 4 bases lay between the germline ends. In germline, CDR1 is SNHLY, CDR2 FYNNEI. CDR3 loop: CASSVHYEQYF. The CDR3 bases are TGTGCCAGCAGTGTTCACTACGAGCAGTACTTC.

Many counts were recorded for this clonotype. The chain uses TRBV5-6 and TRBJ1-1, with D possibly TRBD1 on 5 matching bases. The CDR3 spans 14 residues. V was cut by 1 base and J by 4 bases, with 11 bases left in between. CDR1 and CDR2 (germline): SGHDT, YYEEEE. CDR3 amino acids: CASSLTGRGTEAFF. The CDR3 coding sequence is TGTGCCAGCAGCTTGACGGGACGGGGCACTGAAGCTTTCTTT.

The rearrangement joins TRBV7-3 to TRBJ2-7; 10 nucleotides align to TRBD1. CDR1 is SGHTA and CDR2 is FQGTGA in the germline V gene. J lost 2 bases, V lost 4 bases, and 8 bases had no gene match. This CDR3 spans 16 amino acids. CDR3 residues: CASSWNSGTGAYEQYF. The CDR3 DNA sequence: TGTGCCAGCAGCTGGAATTCCGGGACAGGGGCCTACGAGCAGTACTTC.

The genes are TRBV4-2 and TRBJ2-7; perhaps TRBD2 as D (5 bases). V was cut by 0 bases and J by 5 bases, with 17 bases left in between. Germline loops: CDR1 LGHNA, CDR2 YNFKEQ. This CDR3 comprises 16 residues. The CDR3 protein is CASSQDRSGYSDEQYF. CDR3 in DNA: TGTGCCAGCAGCCAAGATCGGAGCGGCTACTCGGACGAGCAGTACTTC.

The table lists this clonotype with a few counts. A read error may account for a junction end that differs from germline. The chain links TRBV7-7 to TRBJ2-5, with D perhaps given as TRBD1 or TRBD2 (5 bases each). The CDR3 spans 15 residues. Germline-derived CDR1 and CDR2 are SSHAT and FNYEAQ (reference sequence). CDR3 DNA sequence: TGTGCTAGCAGCGTTGGGGACCTAAATAGAGAGACCCAGTACTTC. As protein: CASSVGDLNRETQYF.

This clonotype has a count of ten or more. The J gene is TRBJ2-5, the V gene TRBV24-1, with TRBD2 matching 12 bases. V dropped 3 bases and J dropped 6; count of bases not matched to a gene: 4. Germline V CDR1 and CDR2: KGHDR, SFDVKD. There are 15 residues in the CDR3. The CDR3 is CATSDPTSGRKTQYF. In DNA form, the CDR3 reads TGTGCCACCAGTGATCCGACTAGCGGGAGAAAGACCCAGTACTTC.

On this clonotype: The junction differs from germline at one of its ends, possibly a read error. This chain uses TRBV20-1 with TRBJ1-2; the D gene is possibly TRBD1 (6 bases). Per the germline V gene, CDR1 is DFQATT and CDR2 is SNEGSKA (reference sequence). CDR3 length: 16 residues. The CDR3 loop is CSARDARQAEGCGHTF. The DNA of the CDR3 is TGCAGTGCTAGAGATGCGAGACAGGCCGAGGGATGTGGCCACACCTTC.